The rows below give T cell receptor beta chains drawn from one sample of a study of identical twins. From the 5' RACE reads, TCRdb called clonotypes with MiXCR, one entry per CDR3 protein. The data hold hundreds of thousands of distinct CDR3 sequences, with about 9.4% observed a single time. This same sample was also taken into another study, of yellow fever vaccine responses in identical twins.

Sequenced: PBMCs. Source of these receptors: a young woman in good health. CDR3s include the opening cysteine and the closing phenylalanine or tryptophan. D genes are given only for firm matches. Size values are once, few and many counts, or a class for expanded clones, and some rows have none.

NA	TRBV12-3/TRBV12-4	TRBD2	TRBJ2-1	CASGTSLNEQFF	TGTGCCAGTGGGACTAGTTTAAATGAGCAGTTCTTC
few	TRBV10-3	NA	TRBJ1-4	CAISDFSGEKLFF	TGTGCCATCAGTGACTTCTCGGGAGAAAAACTGTTTTTT
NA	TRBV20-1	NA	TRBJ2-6	CSARVNRLSGANVLTF	TGCAGTGCTAGAGTCAACAGACTCTCTGGGGCCAACGTCCTGACTTTC
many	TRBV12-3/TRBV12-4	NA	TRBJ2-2	CASTLSGTGAGELFF	TGTGCCAGCACCCTTAGCGGAACGGGGGCCGGGGAGCTGTTTTTT
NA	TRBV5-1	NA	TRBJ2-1	CASSLEQYNEQFF	TGCGCCAGCAGCCTTGAACAGTACAATGAGCAGTTCTTC
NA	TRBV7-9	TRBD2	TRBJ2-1	CASSSPTSGSSHEQFF	TGTGCCAGCAGCTCACCGACTAGCGGGAGTAGCCATGAGCAGTTCTTC
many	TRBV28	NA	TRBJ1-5	CASSLIGTTYSNQPQHF	TGTGCCAGCAGTTTAATTGGGACAACTTATAGCAATCAGCCCCAGCATTTT
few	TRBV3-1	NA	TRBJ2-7	CASSRLPGFYEQYF	TGTGCCAGCAGCAGACTTCCAGGGTTCTACGAGCAGTACTTC
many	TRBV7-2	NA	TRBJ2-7	CASRDSTSYEQYF	TGTGCCAGCAGGGACAGCACCTCCTACGAGCAGTACTTC
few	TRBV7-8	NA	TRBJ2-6	CASSLREGGLGANVLTF	TGTGCCAGCAGCTTACGTGAAGGAGGGCTTGGGGCCAACGTCCTGACTTTC
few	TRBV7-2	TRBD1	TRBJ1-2	CASSFGPGQVNYGYTF	TGTGCCAGCAGCTTTGGACCCGGACAGGTTAACTATGGCTACACCTTC
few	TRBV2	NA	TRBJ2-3	CASSEGVAGGDTQYF	TGTGCCAGCAGTGAAGGGGTAGCCGGAGGAGATACGCAGTATTTT
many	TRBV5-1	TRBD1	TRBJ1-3	CASSPGTEGNTIYF	TGCGCCAGCAGCCCGGGGACAGAAGGAAACACCATATATTTT
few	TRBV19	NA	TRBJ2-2	CASNTRSNTGELFF	TGTGCCAGTAATACCAGGTCGAACACCGGGGAGCTGTTTTTT
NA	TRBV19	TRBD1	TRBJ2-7	CASRGTVREQYF	TGTGCCAGTAGGGGGACAGTTCGCGAGCAGTACTTC
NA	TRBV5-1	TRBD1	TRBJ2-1	CASSWGLKPGQVDYNEQFF	TGCGCCAGCAGTTGGGGCTTAAAACCGGGACAGGTGGACTACAATGAGCAGTTCTTC
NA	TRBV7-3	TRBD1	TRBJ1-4	CAPAGEGAKLFF	TGTGCCCCCGCGGGGGAGGGGGCAAAACTGTTTTTT
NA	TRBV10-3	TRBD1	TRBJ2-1	CAISEGAGGLLEQFF	TGTGCCATCAGTGAGGGGGCAGGGGGCCTTCTTGAGCAGTTCTTC
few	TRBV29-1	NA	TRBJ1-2	CSVEGKGDYGYTF	TGCAGCGTTGAGGGCAAGGGGGACTATGGCTACACCTTC
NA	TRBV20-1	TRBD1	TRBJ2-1	CCADNRGQGFHEQFF	TGCTGTGCCGATAACCGGGGACAGGGGTTCCATGAGCAGTTCTTC
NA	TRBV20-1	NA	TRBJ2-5	CSARDPTGAKETQYF	TGCAGTGCTAGAGACCCGACAGGAGCTAAAGAGACCCAGTACTTC
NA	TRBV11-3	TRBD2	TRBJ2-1	CASSSGTSDSNEQFF	TGTGCCAGCAGCAGCGGGACTAGCGACAGCAATGAGCAGTTCTTC
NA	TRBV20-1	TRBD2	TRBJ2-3	CSAVGLAEPGDTQYF	TGCAGTGCTGTAGGACTAGCGGAGCCCGGAGATACGCAGTATTTT
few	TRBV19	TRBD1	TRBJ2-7	CASSAGTGSSYEQYF	TGTGCCAGTAGTGCCGGGACAGGGTCGTCCTACGAGCAGTACTTC
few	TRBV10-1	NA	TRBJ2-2	CASSESQGLGTGELFF	TGCGCCAGCAGTGAGTCGCAGGGGCTGGGCACCGGGGAGCTGTTTTTT
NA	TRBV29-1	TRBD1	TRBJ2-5	CSANLDRDQETQYF	TGCAGCGCCAACCTGGACAGGGACCAAGAGACCCAGTACTTC